The 9 T cell receptor beta chains listed next were all sequenced from one sample in a study of cytomegalovirus exposure and HLA in healthy donors. PCR involved 60 Vbeta and 13 Jbeta primers. TCRdb's table, derived via immunoSEQ multiplex PCR, lists solely in-frame clones and lacks some. The sample lists under 70,000 clones; approximately 71% were seen once. Sequenced sample: PBMCs. The receptors come from a man in his forties in good health and CMV-seropositive.

The V and J genes are TRBV19 and TRBJ1-5; 7 bases line up with TRBD1. Germline loops: CDR1 LNHDA, CDR2 SQIVND (reference sequence). V lost 1 base, J lost 2 bases, and 5 bases stayed unmatched. This CDR3 contains 16 residues. In DNA form, the CDR3 reads TGTGCCAGTAGTATAGGTCACAGGGGAGGCAATCAGCCCCAGCATTTT. It specifies CASSIGHRGGNQPQHF.

The chain recombines TRBV30 with TRBJ1-5; the D gene is possibly TRBD1 (6 bases). V was shortened by 3 bases and J by 0 bases, with 12 bases between the two germline ends. Germline V gives CDR1 GTSNPN, CDR2 SVGIG (reference sequence). The CDR3 contains 15 residues. The DNA for the CDR3 is TGTGCCTGGAGACAGACAGGCTATAGCAATCAGCCCCAGCATTTT. It is translated as CAWRQTGYSNQPQHF.

The genes are TRBV10-1 and TRBJ1-6, with D possibly being TRBD1 (5 bases). V dropped 6 bases and J dropped 10 bases, with 10 bases sitting between them. The length of the CDR3 is 12 residues. Germline CDR1 WNHNN, CDR2 SYGVQD (reference sequence). The CDR3: CASRAGRSPLHF. CDR3 bases: TGCGCCAGCAGGGCAGGGAGGTCACCCCTCCACTTT.

This clone was detected only a few times. This rearrangement joins TRBV5-1 to TRBJ2-3; the D gene is possibly TRBD2 (6 bases). Germline CDR1 SGHRS, CDR2 YFSETQ. The CDR3 length is 13 residues. V shed 4 bases and J shed 1 base, with 7 bases lying between them. The CDR3 DNA follows: TGCGCCAGCAGCCCTAGCGGCACAGATACGCAGTATTTT. Translation: CASSPSGTDTQYF.

This clone was detected only a few times. The V gene is TRBV30, the J gene TRBJ2-5; 7 bases align to TRBD1. Germline V gene data show CDR1 as GTSNPN and CDR2 as SVGIG (reference sequence). The J segment lost 1 base and the V segment lost 6 bases, leaving 5 bases of the junction unmatched. The CDR3 consists of 13 residues. The CDR3 coding sequence is TGTGCCTGCCCGGGACAGCCCCAAGAGACCCAGTACTTC. The encoded protein is CACPGQPQETQYF.

The chain links TRBV30 to TRBJ2-1; no clear D. The CDR3 is 14 amino acids. V was shortened by 0 bases and J by 10 bases, with 16 bases between the two germline ends. Germline CDR1 GTSNPN, CDR2 SVGIG (reference sequence). This chain's CDR3 is CAWSVGLSGWEQFF. DNA of the CDR3: TGTGCCTGGAGTGTGGGTTTATCGGGTTGGGAGCAGTTCTTC.

This chain uses TRBV7-9 with TRBJ1-5; tentatively, D is TRBD1 (5 bases). V shed 1 base and J shed 0 bases, with 7 bases lying between them. CDR3 size: 15 residues. The germline V gene has CDR1 SEHNR and CDR2 FQNEAQ (reference sequence). As DNA, the CDR3 is TGTGCCAGCAGCTTAGGACAGAATAGCAATCAGCCCCAGCATTTT. Translating it yields CASSLGQNSNQPQHF.

V is TRBV6-5 and J is TRBJ1-5; unclear D gene. With 0 bases removed from V and 0 bases from J, the gap between germline ends came to 9 bases. Germline CDR1 is MNHEY and CDR2 is SVGAGI. This CDR3 region has 16 residues. Written as DNA, the CDR3 is TGTGCCAGCAGTTACTCTGGGAGACATAGCAATCAGCCCCAGCATTTT. Translation: CASSYSGRHSNQPQHF.

In its sample, this clone was seen once. DNA for the CDR3: TGTGCCAGTGAGACAGGGGCCTCACCCCTCCACTTT. It specifies CASETGASPLHF. The chain is built from TRBV19 and TRBJ1-6; 8 bases are a match to TRBD1. This CDR3 spans 12 amino acids. CDR1 and CDR2 (germline): LNHDA, SQIVND (reference sequence). The V and J ends lost 8 bases and 10 bases, in that order; junction bases with no gene match: 4.